Following are 17 T cell receptor beta chains from one sample sequenced in a study of CD8+ T cells in alopecia areata. In each case, RNA was isolated and then reverse transcribed into cDNA as the sequencing template. This table comes from immunoSEQ multiplex PCR, and its TCRdb copy is limited to in-frame clones, with some not included. The sample has 180,000 or so clones, roughly 63% seen once. Sequencing was performed on CD4+ T cells sorted from blood, taken at week 0. These receptors all stem from a human donor with alopecia areata.

This chain joins TRBV29-1 and TRBJ2-3; 7 bases match TRBD2. Per the germline V gene, CDR1 is SQVTM and CDR2 is ANQGSEA. The V gene end was trimmed by 6 bases and the J gene end by 1 base; junction bases not matched to a gene: 7. This CDR3 spans 14 amino acids. CDR3 sequence (DNA): TGCAGCGTATGGACTAGTTTTGGCACAGATACGCAGTATTTT. Protein: CSVWTSFGTDTQYF.

Of note for this clone: Other DNA variants within this sample encode the same CDR3. The chain has TRBV25-1 and TRBJ1-1; D not resolved. V was cut by 8 bases and J by 2 bases, with 6 bases left in between. Per the germline V gene, CDR1 is MGHDK and CDR2 is SYGVNS. The CDR3 totals 11 residues. Here the CDR3 reads CASRRNTEAFF. In DNA form, the CDR3 reads TGTGCCAGCCGCCGTAACACTGAAGCTTTCTTT. The whole variable domain, remainder taken from reference TRBV25-1 and TRBJ1-1, is EADIYQTPRYLVIGTGKKITLECSQTMGHDKMYWYQQDPGMELHLIHYSYGVNSTEKGDLSSESTVSRIRTEHFPLTLESARPSHTSQYLCASRRNTEAFFGQGTRLTVV.

V and J are TRBV2 and TRBJ2-7, with D perhaps matching TRBD2 (5 bases). Germline loops: CDR1 SNHLY, CDR2 FYNNEI. CDR3 size: 12 residues. Trimming removed 6 bases from V and 0 bases from J, with 6 bases in between. In DNA, the CDR3 is TGTGCCAGCAGCCGGGGCTCCTACGAGCAGTACTTC. This gives the protein CASSRGSYEQYF.

The chain joins TRBV5-1 to TRBJ1-1, with D unresolved. Germline loops: CDR1 SGHRS, CDR2 YFSETQ. The CDR3 loop spans 14 amino acids. Trimming removed 0 bases from V and 2 bases from J, with 8 bases in between. CDR3 sequence (DNA): TGCGCCAGCAGCTTGGCCGATCCAAACACTGAAGCTTTCTTT. Protein product: CASSLADPNTEAFF.

The chain employs TRBV9 and TRBJ2-5; D is undetermined. The CDR3 is 13 residues long. With 0 bases removed from V and 4 bases from J, the gap between germline ends came to 7 bases. The germline V gene has CDR1 SGDLS and CDR2 YYNGEE. CDR3 sequence reads: CASSVEVGETQYF. CDR3 bases: TGTGCCAGCAGCGTAGAAGTGGGAGAGACCCAGTACTTC.

The sample holds a few counts of this clone. The CDR3 DNA reads TGTGCCAGCAGCCCGCGACAGGGGGCGGAGGTGGCTTTCTTT. It is translated as CASSPRQGAEVAFF. The chain employs TRBV7-9 and TRBJ1-1; 10 bases map to TRBD1. Per the germline V gene, CDR1 is SEHNR and CDR2 is FQNEAQ (reference sequence). The junction had 11 bases not matched to a gene; V was cut back by 5 bases and J by 11 bases. This CDR3 has 14 residues. The full variable domain, completed using reference TRBV7-9 and TRBJ1-1, is DTGVSQNPRHKITKRGQNVTFRCDPISEHNRLYWYRQTLGQGPEFLTYFQNEAQLEKSRLLSDRFSAERPKGSFSTLEIQRTEQGDSAMYLCASSPRQGAEVAFFGQGTRLTVV.

In its sample, this clone ranks as medium-sized. The chain is built from TRBV7-2 and TRBJ2-1, with D perhaps being TRBD1 or TRBD2 (6 bases each). This CDR3 is 13 amino acids long. Per the germline V gene, CDR1 is SGHTA and CDR2 is FQGNSA. Trimming pared 2 bases from V and 8 bases from J, leaving 10 bases between. The CDR3 reads CASSLMGGHEQFF. CDR3 nucleotide sequence: TGTGCCAGCAGCTTAATGGGGGGCCATGAGCAGTTCTTC.

V and J are TRBV2 and TRBJ2-1; 7 nucleotides agree with TRBD1. CDR3 length: 15 amino acids. Trimming took 6 bases from V and 0 from J; bases not matched to a gene: 5. CDR1 and CDR2 (germline): SNHLY, FYNNEI. The CDR3 reads CASREGQLSYNEQFF. CDR3 nucleotides: TGTGCCAGCAGAGAGGGACAGCTCTCCTACAATGAGCAGTTCTTC.

The J gene is TRBJ2-1, the V gene TRBV29-1; TRBD2 aligns across 13 bases. CDR1 is SQVTM, CDR2 ANQGSEA, per germline. The CDR3 totals 14 residues. Trimming cost V 4 bases and J 10 bases; bases outside gene matches: 7. CDR3 coding DNA: TGCAGCGTTGGTAAGACTAGCGGGGGGACCGAGCAGTTCTTC. This translates into CSVGKTSGGTEQFF.

The rearrangement uses TRBV7-9 and TRBJ1-2; D unclear. Per germline, CDR1 SEHNR and CDR2 FQNEAQ (reference sequence). Trimming removed 5 bases from V and 2 bases from J, with 12 bases in between. The CDR3 is 14 amino acids. The CDR3 region has the DNA TGTGCCAGCAGCCTCCTAGACGGCAACTATGGCTACACCTTC. Protein sequence: CASSLLDGNYGYTF. Together with reference TRBV7-9 and TRBJ1-2, the CDR3 gives the full variable domain: DTGVSQNPRHKITKRGQNVTFRCDPISEHNRLYWYRQTLGQGPEFLTYFQNEAQLEKSRLLSDRFSAERPKGSFSTLEIQRTEQGDSAMYLCASSLLDGNYGYTFGSGTRLTVV.

The CDR3 DNA reads as TGCAGCGTTTCGCAGGGAAACACCTTC. The encoded protein is CSVSQGNTF. The V gene is TRBV29-1, the J gene TRBJ1-2; tentatively, D is TRBD1 (5 bases). The germline V and J ends were trimmed by 5 bases and 12 bases, with 10 bases remaining between them. This CDR3 contains 9 residues. Germline V gene lookup returns CDR1 SQVTM and CDR2 ANQGSEA.

This sequence joins TRBV11-2 and TRBJ1-6; D may be TRBD1 (5 bases). This CDR3 has 16 amino acids. The ends were cut back, 5 bases at V and 7 bases at J, with 18 bases in the middle. The germline CDR1 and CDR2 sequences are SGHAT and FQNNGV. The CDR3 region has the DNA TGTGCCAGCAGCCCGCTCAAGTCAGGGATGAATTCACCCCTCCACTTT. It translates to CASSPLKSGMNSPLHF.

In this sample, this clone turned up a few times. The rearrangement uses TRBV27 and TRBJ1-5, with 7 positions matching TRBD1. Germline-derived CDR1 and CDR2 are MNHEY and SMNVEV (reference sequence). Unmatched junction bases numbered 6, after V lost 5 bases and J lost 5 bases. CDR3 length: 14 amino acids. CDR3 amino acids: CASSTTGSYQPQHF. The CDR3 DNA follows: TGTGCCAGCAGTACGACAGGGTCATATCAGCCCCAGCATTTT.

The sample holds a few counts of this clone. The sample holds other DNA sequences that translate to the same CDR3. The chain has TRBV7-8 and TRBJ1-1, with D possibly matching TRBD1 (6 bases). Germline loops: CDR1 SGHVS, CDR2 FQNEAQ. The ends were cut back, 1 base at V and 1 base at J, with 7 bases in the middle. This CDR3 is 14 amino acids long. The CDR3 region is CASSLGTANTEAFF. As DNA, the CDR3 is TGTGCCAGCAGCTTAGGGACAGCGAACACTGAAGCTTTCTTT.

This rearrangement joins TRBV30 to TRBJ1-1; D not resolved. The length of the CDR3 is 13 residues. Germline V gene data show CDR1 as GTSNPN and CDR2 as SVGIG (reference sequence). The V end was cut by 4 bases, the J end by 5 bases, with 14 bases between. CDR3 loop: CAWNPLGGTEAFF. The CDR3 nucleotides are TGTGCCTGGAACCCGTTAGGTGGGACTGAAGCTTTCTTT. Filled out from reference TRBV30 and TRBJ1-1, the complete variable domain reads SQTIHQWPATLVQPVGSPLSLECTVEGTSNPNLYWYRQAAGRGLQLLFYSVGIGQISSEVPQNLSASRPQDRQFILSSKKLLLSDSGFYLCAWNPLGGTEAFFGQGTRLTVV.

The chain uses TRBV29-1 and TRBJ2-7; 12 bases agree with TRBD1. The germline gives CDR1 SQVTM, CDR2 ANQGSEA. Germline trimming cut 4 bases from V and 5 bases from J; bases unmatched to any gene: 3. The CDR3 has 13 amino acids. The CDR3 DNA reads as TGCAGCGTTGGGGGGACAGGGGGCAACGAGCAGTACTTC. This encodes CSVGGTGGNEQYF.

The chain links TRBV30 to TRBJ2-7; 9 bases are shared with TRBD1. This CDR3 is 11 amino acids long. Germline CDR1 GTSNPN, CDR2 SVGIG (reference sequence). CDR3 residues: CDRTGVYEQYF. CDR3 in DNA: TGTGATCGGACAGGGGTCTACGAGCAGTACTTC.